These 25 T cell receptor beta chains came from one sample sequenced in a study of blood T cell repertoires in COVID-19 (dated by TCRdb to the early 2020s). Receptor libraries were prepared by the immunoSEQ multiplex PCR assay. TCRdb holds this immuneACCESS table with in-frame rearrangements only. Some clones are missing; in checked studies, unresolved V genes explain under half, and the rest has no known cause. This sample lists around 200,000 clones; around nine tenths were detected once. In total, the top ten clones hold about 2.6% of the sample. The sequenced sample consisted of peripheral blood. Receptors originate from a middle-aged man with active or convalescent COVID-19.

This clone has more than one count but fewer than ten. J is TRBJ1-1 and V is TRBV28, with 7 bases identical to TRBD1. The J segment lost 7 bases and the V segment lost 5 bases, leaving 13 bases of the junction unmatched. This CDR3 has 15 amino acids. Germline V gene sequence: CDR1 MDHEN, CDR2 SYDVKM. CDR3 protein: CASSQHGTEQLEAFF. In DNA form, the CDR3 reads TGTGCCAGCAGTCAACACGGGACAGAACAACTTGAAGCTTTCTTT.

The genes are TRBV6-5 and TRBJ2-7, with a possible D match to TRBD2 (7 bases). The CDR3 is 14 residues long. The V end was cut by 5 bases, the J end by 5 bases, with 16 bases between. Germline V gene sequence: CDR1 MNHEY, CDR2 SVGAGI. The CDR3, as DNA: TGTGCCAGCAGTCCCCGAGGGGGGGACGACGAGCAGTACTTC. Residues: CASSPRGGDDEQYF.

This clone was detected once. The chain joins TRBV5-8 to TRBJ2-7; D is perhaps TRBD1 (5 bases). Germline values: CDR1 SGHTS, CDR2 YDEGEE. This CDR3 is built from 13 residues. The V and J ends lost 4 bases and 2 bases respectively, with 10 bases between them. The CDR3 DNA is TGTGCCAGCAGCAGACAGAGAACCTACGAGCAGTACTTC. The encoded protein is CASSRQRTYEQYF.

This chain connects TRBV19 to TRBJ2-5, with 12 bases identical to TRBD2. V lost 3 bases and J lost 3; bases outside the gene matches: 8. Germline assignment: CDR1 LNHDA and CDR2 SQIVND (reference sequence). The CDR3 is 17 residues long. The CDR3 spells CASSMSVGLAGKETQYF. The CDR3 bases are TGTGCCAGTAGTATGAGTGTCGGACTAGCGGGGAAAGAGACCCAGTACTTC.

The chain is built from TRBV27 and TRBJ2-7; 10 nucleotides agree with TRBD1. The CDR3 runs 15 residues. V lost 4 bases, J lost 5 bases, and 8 bases stayed unmatched. CDR1 and CDR2 from the germline V gene are MNHEY and SMNVEV (reference sequence). The CDR3 sequence is CASSSPGTGDHEQYF. The CDR3 region has the DNA TGTGCCAGCAGTTCGCCCGGGACAGGGGACCACGAGCAGTACTTC.

The V gene is TRBV29-1, the J gene TRBJ2-7; TRBD1 aligns across 8 bases. CDR3 length: 14 amino acids. Per the germline V gene, CDR1 is SQVTM and CDR2 is ANQGSEA. V shed 2 bases and J 3 bases; nucleotides not matched to a gene: 6. The CDR3 protein is CSVELGTGDYEQYF. DNA for the CDR3: TGCAGCGTTGAACTCGGGACAGGCGACTACGAGCAGTACTTC.

The chain recombines TRBV2 with TRBJ1-5; the match to TRBD1 covers 7 bases. J was trimmed by 0 bases and V by 8 bases; bases with no gene match: 4. The CDR3 has 14 amino acids. CDR1 SNHLY and CDR2 FYNNEI come from the germline V gene. The CDR3 loop is CASRPGGSNQPQHF. In DNA form, the CDR3 reads TGTGCCAGCCGCCCAGGGGGTAGCAATCAGCCCCAGCATTTT.

The genes are TRBV4-3 and TRBJ1-6; 7 positions agree with TRBD1. V dropped 4 bases and J dropped 8; count of bases not matched to a gene: 5. Germline-derived CDR1 and CDR2 are LGHNA and YSLEER. CDR3 length: 14 residues. The CDR3 bases are TGCGCCAGCAGCCCCCAGGGGGGTGATTCACCCCTCCACTTT. The encoded protein is CASSPQGGDSPLHF.

The rearrangement uses TRBV4-1 and TRBJ2-1; D gene uncertain. The CDR3 runs to 16 residues. From germline, CDR1 is MGHRA and CDR2 YSYEKL. The germline V and J ends were trimmed by 5 bases and 0 bases, with 14 bases remaining between them. The CDR3 nucleotides are TGCGCCAGCAGCTCCGAGACTTTGAGCTCCTACAATGAGCAGTTCTTC. It translates to CASSSETLSSYNEQFF.

V and J are TRBV6-1 and TRBJ2-3; a possible D gene is TRBD2 (6 bases). CDR1 MNHNS and CDR2 SASEGT come from the germline V gene. The V and J ends lost 2 bases and 1 base respectively, with 10 bases between them. The CDR3 totals 15 residues. CDR3 sequence: CASSERSGGTDTQYF. The CDR3 nucleotides read TGTGCCAGCAGTGAACGGTCGGGGGGCACAGATACGCAGTATTTT.

This clone appeared a single time. V usage is TRBV5-4 and J usage is TRBJ1-1, with D possibly matching TRBD1 (5 bases). Trimming took off 5 bases at V and 4 bases at J, with 18 bases between the two ends. Germline values: CDR1 SGHNT, CDR2 YYREEE (reference sequence). This CDR3 has 15 amino acids. CDR3 sequence reads: CASSFGAPGGTEAFF. The DNA for the CDR3 is TGTGCCAGCAGTTTTGGGGCCCCCGGGGGCACTGAAGCTTTCTTT.

The CDR3 reads CASSLAAAYTGELFF. CDR3 DNA: TGTGCCAGCAGCTTAGCGGCGGCTTACACCGGGGAGCTGTTTTTT. J is TRBJ2-2 and V is TRBV7-2; no clear D. The CDR3 is 15 amino acids. V was cut by 0 bases and J by 3 bases, with 8 bases left in between. The germline gives CDR1 SGHTA, CDR2 FQGNSA.

This sequence joins TRBV18 and TRBJ2-7; 9 bases map to TRBD1. There are 17 residues in the CDR3. With 3 bases clipped from V and 2 bases from J, the junction kept 11 bases outside the gene matches. The germline V gene encodes CDR1 KGHSH and CDR2 LQKENI. The CDR3 region has the DNA TGTGCCAGCTCACCCTTTTATGGGACAGGGCTTCCCTACGAGCAGTACTTC. This sequence encodes CASSPFYGTGLPYEQYF.

The rearrangement links TRBV7-3 to TRBJ1-6; 8 bases are a match to TRBD1. V gave up 5 bases and J gave up 9 bases; unmatched junction bases: 9. The length of the CDR3 is 15 residues. CDR1 is SGHTA and CDR2 is FQGTGA in the germline V gene. The CDR3 here is CASSQTGAVFSPLHF. CDR3 coding DNA: TGTGCCAGCAGCCAGACAGGGGCCGTTTTTTCACCCCTCCACTTT.

This clone was picked up one time. The V call is TRBV19, the J call TRBJ1-3; the D is unclear. V was trimmed by 10 bases and J by 5 bases, leaving 9 bases between them. The CDR3 consists of 11 residues. Germline CDR1 and CDR2: LNHDA and SQIVND (reference sequence). The CDR3 here is CATNTRNTIYF. The CDR3 DNA reads as TGTGCCACCAACACGAGAAACACCATATATTTT.

The V and J genes are TRBV29-1 and TRBJ1-2; D perhaps matches TRBD1 (5 bases). This CDR3 has 14 residues. Trimming removed 3 bases from V and 0 bases from J, with 11 bases in between. Germline assignment: CDR1 SQVTM and CDR2 ANQGSEA. CDR3 in DNA: TGCAGCGTTGAGGTGGACACAGCTAACTATGGCTACACCTTC. Its translation is CSVEVDTANYGYTF.

The J gene is TRBJ2-2, the V gene TRBV5-1; 10 positions match TRBD1. The CDR3 covers 15 residues. Germline V gene sequence: CDR1 SGHRS, CDR2 YFSETQ. V was pared by 5 bases and J by 7 bases, with 8 bases of the junction left unmatched. The CDR3 loop reads CASSSGTGVIGELFF. In DNA, the CDR3 is TGCGCCAGCAGTTCGGGGACAGGGGTTATCGGGGAGCTGTTTTTT.

The V and J genes are TRBV28 and TRBJ1-2; 9 nucleotides line up with TRBD1. Germline V gives CDR1 MDHEN, CDR2 SYDVKM. With V trimmed by 1 base and J by 8 bases, 8 bases remained unmatched. The CDR3 extends over 15 amino acids. For the CDR3, the DNA is TGTGCCAGCAGTTTATTGGCGGGACAGGGTAACGGCTACACCTTC. Translation gives CASSLLAGQGNGYTF.

CDR3 sequence (DNA): TGTGCCAGCAGTGTTCCACAGGGGGAATTTGACAAACTGTTTTTT. Encoded protein: CASSVPQGEFDKLFF. This chain connects TRBV6-4 to TRBJ1-4; 8 nucleotides align to TRBD1. Germline CDR1 reads MRHNA; CDR2 reads SNTAGT. Losses at the gene ends were 4 bases for V and 11 bases for J; bases not matched to a gene: 12. This CDR3 spans 15 amino acids.

The CDR3 DNA reads TGTGCCAGCAGCCCGACAGGGGGCAGGGATGGCTACACCTTC. Translated, it gives CASSPTGGRDGYTF. This chain uses TRBV7-3 with TRBJ1-2, with 10 bases that match TRBD1. CDR1 and CDR2 from the germline V gene are SGHTA and FQGTGA. V lost 5 bases, J lost 6 bases, and 6 bases stayed unmatched. There are 14 residues in the CDR3.

The chain combines TRBV6-1 with TRBJ1-2; D is possibly TRBD1 (6 bases). Germline loops: CDR1 MNHNS, CDR2 SASEGT. V shed 2 bases and J shed 8 bases, with 15 bases lying between them. This CDR3 is 14 amino acids long. CDR3 in DNA: TGTGCCAGCAGTGAACACTCCGACAGGAGGGGCTACACCTTC. Residues: CASSEHSDRRGYTF.

DNA of the CDR3: TGTGCCAGCAGCTTAAATCAGGCCCTCGATACGCAGTATTTT. Translation gives CASSLNQALDTQYF. The chain joins TRBV7-9 to TRBJ2-3; D gene uncertain. With 2 bases removed from V and 6 bases from J, the gap between germline ends came to 12 bases. The CDR3 is 14 amino acids. Germline V CDR1 and CDR2: SEHNR, FQNEAQ (reference sequence).

This chain links TRBV5-8 with TRBJ2-5, with TRBD2 as a possible D gene (6 bases). Germline V gives CDR1 SGHTS, CDR2 YDEGEE. V was pared by 1 base and J by 5 bases, with 12 bases between. The CDR3 has 14 amino acids. In nucleotides, the CDR3 is TGTGCCAGCAGCTTGAGGGGACGGGAGGAGACCCAGTACTTC. Translation gives CASSLRGREETQYF.

The chain uses TRBV3-1 (or the pseudogene TRBV3-2) and TRBJ1-3; tentative D call: TRBD1 (5 bases). Germline V CDR1 and CDR2: LGHDT, YNNKEL (reference sequence). V lost 4 bases and J 2 bases, leaving 18 bases between the germline ends. The CDR3 spans 17 residues. CDR3 sequence reads: CASSLVQVGGTGNTIYF. CDR3 nucleotides: TGTGCCAGCAGCCTGGTTCAGGTGGGGGGTACTGGAAACACCATATATTTT.

The chain carries TRBV14 and TRBJ2-5; D is possibly TRBD1 (6 bases). With 6 bases removed from V and 1 base from J, the gap between germline ends came to 9 bases. This CDR3 has 13 residues. CDR1 and CDR2 (germline): SGHDN, FVKESK. The CDR3 loop is CASSPDSQETQYF. The CDR3 DNA sequence: TGTGCCAGCAGTCCGGACAGCCAAGAGACCCAGTACTTC.